The clone carrying this TCR beta chain came up a few times. With no exception, relapse followed autologous stem cell transplantation in all patients, and brentuximab vedotin exposure varied. Progressive disease, partial response or complete response was each patient's best response. This entry is derived from a study of PD-1 blockade in classical Hodgkin lymphoma. Germline CDR1 is MRHNA and CDR2 is SNTAGT. The CDR3 extends over 14 amino acids. V lost 4 bases, J lost 6 bases, and 3 bases stayed unmatched. The assay was immunoSEQ multiplex PCR, and TCRdb's table has in-frame clones only and misses some. The sample has almost 850 clones, more than 75% seen once; the top ten hold 9.5% to 13%.

The sample consisted of peripheral blood mononuclear cells (PBMCs), taken at baseline. The chain has TRBV6-4 and TRBJ1-5; 10 bases are a match to TRBD1. The TCR originated in a human donor with classical Hodgkin lymphoma. CDR3 sequence reads: CASSGQGAVQPQHF. In DNA form, the CDR3 reads TGTGCCAGCAGTGGACAGGGGGCTGTTCAGCCCCAGCATTTT.